These 30 T cell receptor beta chains were all obtained from the same sample, sequenced in a study of molecular identifiers for immune sequencing clone quantification. TCRdb recomputed calls from the PCR reads with MiXCR, one row per CDR3 protein. The table shows some 320,000 distinct CDR3 sequences, with roughly 23% occurring only once. The sequenced sample consisted of naive CD8+ T cells from blood, with Jurkat cell RNA spiked in. Subset meaning: FACS-sorted CD8+CD4-CCR7+CD45RA+ naive T cells. Receptors originate from a human donor in good health. Some libraries in this study had Jurkat cell RNA spiked in.

Note on this clonotype: The CDR3 end shows no conserved phenylalanine or tryptophan, and so a read error is likely. This chain joins TRBV11-3 and TRBJ2-1; 9 positions match TRBD2. Germline V gene sequence: CDR1 SGHNT, CDR2 YENEEA. The CDR3 is 17 amino acids. With 4 bases clipped from V and 0 bases from J, the junction kept 7 bases outside the gene matches. The CDR3 region is CASSSRGSGSSYNEQFL. CDR3 sequence (DNA): TGTGCCAGCAGCTCCCGGGGTAGCGGGAGCTCCTACAATGAGCAGTTCCTC.

This clonotype was seen many times. The chain has TRBV3-1 and TRBJ2-5; 11 bases agree with TRBD2. The CDR3 covers 17 residues. V dropped 3 bases and J dropped 3; count of bases not matched to a gene: 9. Germline values: CDR1 LGHDT, CDR2 YNNKEL (reference sequence). The CDR3 sequence: CASSQEPSGGPEETQYF. The CDR3 coding sequence is TGTGCCAGCAGCCAGGAGCCTAGCGGGGGGCCCGAAGAGACCCAGTACTTC.

The genes are TRBV6-2 or TRBV6-3 and TRBJ2-3, with unresolved D. The germline V and J ends were trimmed by 2 bases and 5 bases, with 11 bases remaining between them. Germline assignment: CDR1 MNHEY and CDR2 SVGEGT. This CDR3 has 14 residues. The CDR3 sequence is CASSYADALDTQYF. The CDR3, as DNA: TGTGCCAGCAGTTACGCGGACGCGCTAGATACGCAGTATTTT.

This clonotype was counted at least ten times. The chain has TRBV5-5 and TRBJ1-5; no clear D gene. Germline CDR1 SGHKS, CDR2 YYEKEE (reference sequence). This CDR3 region has 14 residues. Trimming left V 1 base short and J 3 bases short, with 8 bases between. This CDR3 reads CASSLFDFNQPQHF. CDR3 DNA: TGTGCCAGCAGCTTGTTCGACTTCAATCAGCCCCAGCATTTT.

This clonotype has ten or more counts. As DNA, the CDR3 is TGCAGTGCTAGAGATGTCGGAAATGAAAAACTGTTTTTT. Amino acid sequence: CSARDVGNEKLFF. This chain uses TRBV20-1 with TRBJ1-4; D unresolved. The CDR3 totals 13 residues. Trimming removed 0 bases at V and 5 bases at J, with 7 bases between. The germline gives CDR1 DFQATT, CDR2 SNEGSKA (reference sequence).

This clonotype was seen many times. CDR3 sequence: CASSPRLAGVREQYF. The DNA of the CDR3 is TGTGCCAGCAGTCCCCGACTAGCGGGGGTGAGGGAGCAGTACTTC. The gene calls are TRBV28 and TRBJ2-7; 12 positions match TRBD2. CDR1 is MDHEN, CDR2 SYDVKM, per germline. V gave up 5 bases and J gave up 7 bases; unmatched junction bases: 9. There are 15 residues in the CDR3.

Worth noting for this clonotype: This clone may be a read error of a much larger clone one base away. The CDR3 loop reads CASSPRGASEKLFF. The CDR3 DNA follows: TGCGCCAGCAGCCCACGGGGGGCGAGTGAAAAACTGTTTTTT. The chain recombines TRBV5-1 with TRBJ1-4; D perhaps matches TRBD1 (6 bases). In germline, CDR1 is SGHRS, CDR2 YFSETQ. V lost 4 bases to trimming and J lost 7 bases, with 14 bases between them. The CDR3 runs 14 residues.

This clonotype came up many times. The chain couples TRBV28 to TRBJ2-7; TRBD2 agrees at 9 bases. This CDR3 has 16 amino acids. V lost 5 bases and J lost 0; bases outside the gene matches: 8. Germline values: CDR1 MDHEN, CDR2 SYDVKM. The CDR3 DNA reads TGTGCCAGCAGTCCGCTTAGCGGGGGACGCTCCTACGAGCAGTACTTC. It is translated as CASSPLSGGRSYEQYF.

This clonotype was observed at least ten times. This rearrangement joins TRBV12-3 or TRBV12-4 to TRBJ2-1; no firm D call. There are 11 residues in the CDR3. Trimming stripped 6 bases from V and 9 bases from J, with 9 bases between. CDR3 nucleotides: TGTGCCAGCAGCCTCTCAAGTGAGCAGTTCTTC. Translated: CASSLSSEQFF.

A single count supports this clonotype. A read error may produce the germline difference seen at one junction end. The rearrangement joins TRBV7-8 to TRBJ2-5, with a weak D call TRBD2 (7 bases). From germline, CDR1 is SGHVS and CDR2 FQNEAQ. The CDR3 contains 17 residues. CDR3 in DNA: TGTGCCAGCAGCCTCCGGGGGGCGGGGGACTACCAAGAGACCCAGTGCTTC. It translates to CASSLRGAGDYQETQCF.

This clonotype has only a few counts. The chain combines TRBV7-3 with TRBJ2-1, with TRBD1 matching over 7 bases. Looked up from germline, CDR1 is SGHTA and CDR2 is FQGTGA. V dropped 4 bases and J dropped 3; count of bases not matched to a gene: 9. The CDR3 consists of 16 residues. The CDR3 region is CASSSSPQGDYNEQFF. The CDR3, as DNA: TGTGCCAGCAGCTCGTCGCCCCAGGGGGACTACAATGAGCAGTTCTTC. Complete variable domain (other parts from reference TRBV7-3 and TRBJ2-1): GAGVSQTPSNKVTEKGKYVELRCDPISGHTALYWYRQSLGQGPEFLIYFQGTGAADDSGLPNDRFFAVRPEGSVSTLKIQRTERGDSAVYLCASSSSPQGDYNEQFFGPGTRLTVL.

This clonotype occurred many times. The gene calls are TRBV20-1 and TRBJ2-5, with D possibly TRBD2 on 5 matching bases. Germline V gene data show CDR1 as DFQATT and CDR2 as SNEGSKA (reference sequence). The CDR3 totals 14 residues. V lost 4 bases, J lost 2 bases, and 14 bases lay in between. The CDR3 DNA reads as TGCAGTGCTACCCCCCCACAGCGGCAAGAGACCCAGTACTTC. Translating it yields CSATPPQRQETQYF.

This clonotype was observed many times. The V and J genes are TRBV6-2 or TRBV6-3 and TRBJ2-7; D not resolved. Germline assignment: CDR1 MNHEY and CDR2 SVGEGT. The CDR3 contains 13 residues. Trimming removed 0 bases at V and 4 bases at J, with 7 bases between. CDR3 in DNA: TGTGCCAGCAGTTACTCGCACGGTTACGAGCAGTACTTC. Translated, it gives CASSYSHGYEQYF.

This clonotype was recorded many times. The CDR3 region has the DNA TGTGCCAGCAGCTTTGGGACGGGAGGTGAGGAGACCCAGTACTTC. Its protein is CASSFGTGGEETQYF. V gene TRBV7-9 combines with J gene TRBJ2-5, with 7 positions matching TRBD2. The germline gives CDR1 SEHNR, CDR2 FQNEAQ (reference sequence). V lost 3 bases to trimming and J lost 5 bases; unmatched junction nucleotides: 9. The CDR3 loop spans 15 amino acids.

At least ten counts were recorded for this clonotype. V is TRBV6-5 and J is TRBJ2-3; D is unclear. CDR1 MNHEY and CDR2 SVGAGI come from the germline V gene. CDR3 length: 13 residues. The ends were cut back, 5 bases at V and 2 bases at J, with 8 bases in the middle. The CDR3 bases are TGTGCCAGCAGTCCCCTCATCACAGATACGCAGTATTTT. Residues: CASSPLITDTQYF.

This clonotype came up many times. The V and J genes are TRBV4-3 and TRBJ2-7; D gene ambiguous. Germline-derived CDR1 and CDR2 are LGHNA and YSLEER. The germline V and J ends were trimmed by 0 bases and 2 bases, with 5 bases remaining between them. The CDR3 has 13 residues. CDR3 sequence: CASSQDWAYEQYF. The DNA for the CDR3 is TGCGCCAGCAGCCAAGACTGGGCCTACGAGCAGTACTTC.

In its sample, this clonotype was seen a few times. The rearrangement uses TRBV3-1 and TRBJ2-7, with 10 bases aligning to TRBD1. CDR3 length equals 17 residues. Per germline, CDR1 LGHDT and CDR2 YNNKEL (reference sequence). The ends lost 3 bases at V and 1 base at J; junction bases unmatched: 9. CDR3: CASSQSGTGVFSYEQYF. In DNA, the CDR3 is TGTGCCAGCAGCCAGAGTGGGACAGGGGTATTTTCCTACGAGCAGTACTTC.

This clonotype was seen at least ten times. The chain carries TRBV9 and TRBJ2-3; perhaps TRBD2 as D (6 bases). Per the germline V gene, CDR1 is SGDLS and CDR2 is YYNGEE. Trimming took off 3 bases at V and 0 bases at J, with 17 bases between the two ends. This CDR3 is 17 amino acids long. In DNA form, the CDR3 reads TGTGCCAGCAGCGCCTTTGTCGGCGGGACGAGCACAGATACGCAGTATTTT. It specifies CASSAFVGGTSTDTQYF.

The table lists this clonotype with many counts. The gene calls are TRBV5-1 and TRBJ2-5; possible D gene TRBD1, 6 bases. This CDR3 comprises 14 residues. V shed 0 bases and J shed 5 bases, with 11 bases lying between them. Germline CDR1 reads SGHRS; CDR2 reads YFSETQ. CDR3 residues: CASSLEQGGETQYF. The CDR3 DNA is TGCGCCAGCAGCTTGGAACAGGGCGGGGAGACCCAGTACTTC. The full variable domain, with the rest looked up from reference TRBV5-1 and TRBJ2-5, is KAGVTQTPRYLIKTRGQQVTLSCSPISGHRSVSWYQQTPGQGLQFLFEYFSETQRNKGNFPGRFSGRQFSNSRSEMNVSTLELGDSALYLCASSLEQGGETQYFGPGTRLLVL.

Details on this clonotype: One base away lies a much larger clone, so this may be a sequencing read error. The chain is built from TRBV4-1 and TRBJ1-4; D remains ambiguous. Per germline, CDR1 MGHRA and CDR2 YSYEKL. This CDR3 region has 16 residues. DNA of the CDR3: TGCGCCAGCAGCCAAGAGAGATATGCAACTAATGAAGAACTGTTTTTT. This codes for CASSQERYATNEELFF.

The chain is built from TRBV18 and TRBJ2-4, with a possible D match to TRBD1 (6 bases). Deletions cut 3 bases from V and 0 bases from J, with 9 bases between. Germline loops: CDR1 KGHSH, CDR2 LQKENI. This CDR3 is 15 amino acids long. As DNA, the CDR3 is TGTGCCAGCTCACCCCAGGGGCTAGCCAAAAACATTCAGTACTTC. It codes for CASSPQGLAKNIQYF.

This clonotype was seen many times. The rearrangement links TRBV30 to TRBJ2-1; tentatively, D is TRBD1 (6 bases). CDR1 is GTSNPN, CDR2 SVGIG, per germline (reference sequence). This CDR3 comprises 13 residues. The V end lost 0 bases, the J end lost 9 bases, and 12 bases lay between the germline ends. This CDR3 reads CAWSVARGSEQFF. CDR3 nucleotides: TGTGCCTGGAGTGTAGCCAGGGGAAGTGAGCAGTTCTTC. The full variable domain, with the rest looked up from reference TRBV30 and TRBJ2-1, is SQTIHQWPATLVQPVGSPLSLECTVEGTSNPNLYWYRQAAGRGLQLLFYSVGIGQISSEVPQNLSASRPQDRQFILSSKKLLLSDSGFYLCAWSVARGSEQFFGPGTRLTVL.

This clonotype was detected ten times or more. CDR3 residues: CATSGPWSPPQPQHF. The CDR3 DNA sequence: TGTGCCACCAGCGGTCCTTGGTCTCCTCCTCAGCCCCAGCATTTT. The rearrangement links TRBV19 to TRBJ1-5, with D unresolved. With 10 bases removed from V and 6 bases from J, the gap between germline ends came to 22 bases. In germline, CDR1 is LNHDA, CDR2 SQIVND (reference sequence). The CDR3 extends over 15 amino acids.

J is TRBJ1-1 and V is TRBV5-6, with no clear D. The germline CDR1 and CDR2 sequences are SGHDT and YYEEEE. The CDR3 spans 11 residues. Between the trimmed V and J ends, which lost 7 bases and 6 bases, there was a span of 10 bases. CDR3 residues: CASEGYAEAFF. The CDR3 nucleotides read TGTGCCAGCGAGGGATACGCTGAAGCTTTCTTT.

This clonotype came up once. Without the conserved terminal phenylalanine or tryptophan, this CDR3 likely stems from a read error. The rearrangement uses TRBV6-2 or TRBV6-3 and TRBJ2-7, with D hard to call. Germline V gives CDR1 MNHEY, CDR2 SVGEGT. The CDR3 is 15 residues long. Trimming removed 2 bases from V and 1 base from J, with 12 bases in between. CDR3 coding DNA: TGTGCCAGCAGTTACCCCCCGGGCAGTTCCTACGAGCAGTACTCC. Its translation is CASSYPPGSSYEQYS.

This clonotype was seen repeatedly, ten times or more. V is TRBV5-5 and J is TRBJ1-1, with 9 bases identical to TRBD1. Germline CDR1 and CDR2: SGHKS and YYEKEE (reference sequence). The ends lost 4 bases at V and 4 bases at J; junction bases unmatched: 8. The CDR3 contains 15 residues. The CDR3 loop is CASSAGTGSGTEAFF. The CDR3 DNA sequence: TGTGCCAGCAGCGCCGGGACAGGGTCGGGCACTGAAGCTTTCTTT. The complete variable domain, with remaining parts taken from reference TRBV5-5 and TRBJ1-1, reads DAGVTQSPTHLIKTRGQQVTLRCSPISGHKSVSWYQQVLGQGPQFIFQYYEKEERGRGNFPDRFSARQFPNYSSELNVNALLLGDSALYLCASSAGTGSGTEAFFGQGTRLTVV.

This clonotype was observed many times. The V gene is TRBV7-9, the J gene TRBJ1-4; D unresolved. V dropped 0 bases and J dropped 3 bases, with 8 bases sitting between them. Germline CDR1 and CDR2: SEHNR and FQNEAQ (reference sequence). The CDR3 is 15 amino acids. The CDR3: CASSLALDSNEKLFF. As DNA, the CDR3 is TGTGCCAGCAGCTTAGCGTTGGATTCTAATGAAAAACTGTTTTTT.

Comments on this clonotype: With a much larger clone just one base away, this may be a read error. V gene TRBV20-1 combines with J gene TRBJ1-2; D may be TRBD1 (5 bases). The CDR3 is 12 amino acids. Germline-derived CDR1 and CDR2 are DFQATT and SNEGSKA (reference sequence). The CDR3 nucleotides read TGCAGTGCTATACAGGATAACTATGGCCACACCTTC. It encodes CSAIQDNYGHTF.

The chain is built from TRBV19 and TRBJ2-1, with D possibly TRBD1 on 5 matching bases. The germline gives CDR1 LNHDA, CDR2 SQIVND (reference sequence). Trimming shortened V by 4 bases and J by 8 bases, and 21 bases separated the two germline ends. The CDR3 consists of 16 residues. CDR3 amino acids: CASSTSTPTRGYEQFF. The CDR3 region has the DNA TGTGCCAGTAGTACCTCCACACCGACAAGGGGTTATGAGCAGTTCTTC.

This clonotype has at least ten counts. V gene TRBV5-4 combines with J gene TRBJ2-6; D might be TRBD2 (7 bases). Trimming removed 4 bases at V and 6 bases at J, with 23 bases between. From germline, CDR1 is SGHNT and CDR2 YYREEE (reference sequence). The CDR3 is 18 residues long. CDR3 sequence: CASSKRGGAFVEANVLTF. The CDR3 nucleotides are TGTGCCAGCAGCAAAAGGGGGGGAGCCTTTGTGGAGGCCAACGTCCTGACTTTC.